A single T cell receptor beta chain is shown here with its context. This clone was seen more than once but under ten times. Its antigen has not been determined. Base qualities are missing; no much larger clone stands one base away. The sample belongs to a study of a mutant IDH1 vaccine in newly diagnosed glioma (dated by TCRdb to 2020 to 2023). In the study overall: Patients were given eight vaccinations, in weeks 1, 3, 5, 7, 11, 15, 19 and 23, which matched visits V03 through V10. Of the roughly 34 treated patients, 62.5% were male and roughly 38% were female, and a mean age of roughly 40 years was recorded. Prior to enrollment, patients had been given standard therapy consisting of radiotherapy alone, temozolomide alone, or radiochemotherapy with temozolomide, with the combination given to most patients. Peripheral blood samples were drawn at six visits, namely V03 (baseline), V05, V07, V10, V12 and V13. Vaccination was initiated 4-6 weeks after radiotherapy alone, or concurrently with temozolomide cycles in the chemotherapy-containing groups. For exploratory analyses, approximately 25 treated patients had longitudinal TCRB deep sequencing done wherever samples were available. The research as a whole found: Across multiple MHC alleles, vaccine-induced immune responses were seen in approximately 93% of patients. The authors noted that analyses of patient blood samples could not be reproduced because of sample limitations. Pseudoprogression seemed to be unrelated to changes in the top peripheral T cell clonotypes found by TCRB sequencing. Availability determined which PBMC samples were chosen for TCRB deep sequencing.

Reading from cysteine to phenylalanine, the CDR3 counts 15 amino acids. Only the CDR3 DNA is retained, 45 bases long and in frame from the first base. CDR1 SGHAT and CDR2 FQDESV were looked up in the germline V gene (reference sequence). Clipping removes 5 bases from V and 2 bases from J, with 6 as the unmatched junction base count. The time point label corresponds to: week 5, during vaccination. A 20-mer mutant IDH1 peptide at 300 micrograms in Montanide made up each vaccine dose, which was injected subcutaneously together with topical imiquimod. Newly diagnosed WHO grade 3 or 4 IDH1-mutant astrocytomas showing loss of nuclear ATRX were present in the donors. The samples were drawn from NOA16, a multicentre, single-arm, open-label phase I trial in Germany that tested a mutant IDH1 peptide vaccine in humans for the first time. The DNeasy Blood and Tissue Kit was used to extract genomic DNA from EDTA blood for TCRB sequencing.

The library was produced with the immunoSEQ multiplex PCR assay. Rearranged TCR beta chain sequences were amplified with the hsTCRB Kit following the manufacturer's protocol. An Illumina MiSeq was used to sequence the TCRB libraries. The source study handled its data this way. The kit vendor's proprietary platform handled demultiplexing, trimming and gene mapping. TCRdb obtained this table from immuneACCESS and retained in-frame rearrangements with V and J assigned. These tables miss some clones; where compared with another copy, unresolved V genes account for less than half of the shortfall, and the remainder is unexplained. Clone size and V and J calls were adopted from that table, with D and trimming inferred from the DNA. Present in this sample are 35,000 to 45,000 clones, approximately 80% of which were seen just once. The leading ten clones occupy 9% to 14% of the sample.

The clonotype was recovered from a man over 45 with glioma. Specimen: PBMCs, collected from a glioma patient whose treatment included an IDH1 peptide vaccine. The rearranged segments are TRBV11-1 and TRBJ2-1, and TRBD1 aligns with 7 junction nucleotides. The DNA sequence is TGTGCCAGCAGCCGACCGGGACAGACCTACAATGAGCAGTTCTTC. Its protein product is CASSRPGQTYNEQFF.